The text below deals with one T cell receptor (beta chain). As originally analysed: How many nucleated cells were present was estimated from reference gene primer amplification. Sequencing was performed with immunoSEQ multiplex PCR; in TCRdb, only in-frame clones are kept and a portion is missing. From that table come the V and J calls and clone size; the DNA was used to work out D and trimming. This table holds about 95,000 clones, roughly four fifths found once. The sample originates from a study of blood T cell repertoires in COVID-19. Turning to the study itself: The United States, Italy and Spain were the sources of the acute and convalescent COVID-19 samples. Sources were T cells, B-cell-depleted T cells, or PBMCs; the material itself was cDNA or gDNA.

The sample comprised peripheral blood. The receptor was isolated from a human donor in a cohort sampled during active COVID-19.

The CDR3 region has the DNA TGTGCCAGCTCACCGGCGGTAGAAGCTGGAAACACCATATATTTT. Encoded protein: CASSPAVEAGNTIYF. The chain has TRBV18 and TRBJ1-3; D ambiguous. This CDR3 is 15 amino acids long. CDR1 KGHSH and CDR2 LQKENI come from the germline V gene. Trimming cost V 3 bases and J 2 bases, with 11 bases left between them. Looking up the rest from reference TRBV18 and TRBJ1-3 gives the full variable domain: NAGVMQNPRHLVRRRGQEARLRCSPMKGHSHVYWYRQLPEEGLKFMVYLQKENIIDESGMPKERFSAEFPKEGPSILRIQQVVRGDSAAYFCASSPAVEAGNTIYFGEGSWLTVV.